This T cell receptor (beta chain) appears in the sequencing data of a study of shared clonotypes between healthy human individuals. All donors were healthy HIV-negative adults lacking recent acute infections or vaccinations. V dropped 2 bases and J dropped 5 bases, with 8 bases sitting between them. The germline CDR1 and CDR2 sequences are SGHDT and YYEEEE. The CDR3 spans 12 residues. Here immunoSEQ multiplex PCR was the method, and the copy in TCRdb shows in-frame clones only, minus some. This table has roughly 720,000 clones, about 90% appearing once. Study observations and caveats: Estimated clonotype richness was generally higher in naive than memory subsets. Researchers sampled only blood; tissue repertoires likely differ. Large depth notwithstanding, sorted-subset sequencing proved incomplete by rarefaction.

On this clone itself: What it binds is not known.

This chain joins TRBV5-6 and TRBJ2-7, with D perhaps matching TRBD1 (6 bases). The receptor was isolated from a man aged 18 to 29 in good health. Some clones in this sample may be carry-over from other donors' samples. Sequencing was carried out using memory CD8+ T cells from PBMCs. Subset given: CD45RO+ cells pooled with CCR7-negative TemRA cells. This CDR3 reads CASSFGDNEQYF. CDR3 bases: TGTGCCAGCAGCTTCGGGGACAACGAGCAGTACTTC.